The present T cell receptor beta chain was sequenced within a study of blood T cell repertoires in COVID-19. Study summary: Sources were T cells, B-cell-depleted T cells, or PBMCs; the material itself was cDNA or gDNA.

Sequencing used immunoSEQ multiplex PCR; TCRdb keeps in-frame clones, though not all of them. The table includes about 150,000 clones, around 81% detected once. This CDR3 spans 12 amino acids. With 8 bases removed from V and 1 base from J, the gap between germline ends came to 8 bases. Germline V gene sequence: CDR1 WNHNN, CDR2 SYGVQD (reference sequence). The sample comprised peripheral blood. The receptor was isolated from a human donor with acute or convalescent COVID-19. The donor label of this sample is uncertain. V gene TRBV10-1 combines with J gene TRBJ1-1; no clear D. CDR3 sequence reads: CASRGSNTEAFF. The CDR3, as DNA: TGCGCCAGCCGGGGATCGAACACTGAAGCTTTCTTT.